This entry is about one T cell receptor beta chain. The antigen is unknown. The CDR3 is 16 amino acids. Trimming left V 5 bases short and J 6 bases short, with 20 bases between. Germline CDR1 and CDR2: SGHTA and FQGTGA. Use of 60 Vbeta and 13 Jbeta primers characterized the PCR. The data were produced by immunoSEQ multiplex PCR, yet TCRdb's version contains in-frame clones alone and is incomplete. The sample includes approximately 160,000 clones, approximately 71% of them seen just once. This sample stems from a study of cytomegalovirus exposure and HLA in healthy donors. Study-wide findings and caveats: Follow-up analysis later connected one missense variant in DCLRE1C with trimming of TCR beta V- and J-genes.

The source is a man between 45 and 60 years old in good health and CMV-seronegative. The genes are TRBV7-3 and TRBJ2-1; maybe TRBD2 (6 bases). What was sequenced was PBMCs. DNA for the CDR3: TGTGCCAGCAGCCCCTACCTAACGGGGGTCGGCAATGAGCAGTTCTTC. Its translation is CASSPYLTGVGNEQFF.